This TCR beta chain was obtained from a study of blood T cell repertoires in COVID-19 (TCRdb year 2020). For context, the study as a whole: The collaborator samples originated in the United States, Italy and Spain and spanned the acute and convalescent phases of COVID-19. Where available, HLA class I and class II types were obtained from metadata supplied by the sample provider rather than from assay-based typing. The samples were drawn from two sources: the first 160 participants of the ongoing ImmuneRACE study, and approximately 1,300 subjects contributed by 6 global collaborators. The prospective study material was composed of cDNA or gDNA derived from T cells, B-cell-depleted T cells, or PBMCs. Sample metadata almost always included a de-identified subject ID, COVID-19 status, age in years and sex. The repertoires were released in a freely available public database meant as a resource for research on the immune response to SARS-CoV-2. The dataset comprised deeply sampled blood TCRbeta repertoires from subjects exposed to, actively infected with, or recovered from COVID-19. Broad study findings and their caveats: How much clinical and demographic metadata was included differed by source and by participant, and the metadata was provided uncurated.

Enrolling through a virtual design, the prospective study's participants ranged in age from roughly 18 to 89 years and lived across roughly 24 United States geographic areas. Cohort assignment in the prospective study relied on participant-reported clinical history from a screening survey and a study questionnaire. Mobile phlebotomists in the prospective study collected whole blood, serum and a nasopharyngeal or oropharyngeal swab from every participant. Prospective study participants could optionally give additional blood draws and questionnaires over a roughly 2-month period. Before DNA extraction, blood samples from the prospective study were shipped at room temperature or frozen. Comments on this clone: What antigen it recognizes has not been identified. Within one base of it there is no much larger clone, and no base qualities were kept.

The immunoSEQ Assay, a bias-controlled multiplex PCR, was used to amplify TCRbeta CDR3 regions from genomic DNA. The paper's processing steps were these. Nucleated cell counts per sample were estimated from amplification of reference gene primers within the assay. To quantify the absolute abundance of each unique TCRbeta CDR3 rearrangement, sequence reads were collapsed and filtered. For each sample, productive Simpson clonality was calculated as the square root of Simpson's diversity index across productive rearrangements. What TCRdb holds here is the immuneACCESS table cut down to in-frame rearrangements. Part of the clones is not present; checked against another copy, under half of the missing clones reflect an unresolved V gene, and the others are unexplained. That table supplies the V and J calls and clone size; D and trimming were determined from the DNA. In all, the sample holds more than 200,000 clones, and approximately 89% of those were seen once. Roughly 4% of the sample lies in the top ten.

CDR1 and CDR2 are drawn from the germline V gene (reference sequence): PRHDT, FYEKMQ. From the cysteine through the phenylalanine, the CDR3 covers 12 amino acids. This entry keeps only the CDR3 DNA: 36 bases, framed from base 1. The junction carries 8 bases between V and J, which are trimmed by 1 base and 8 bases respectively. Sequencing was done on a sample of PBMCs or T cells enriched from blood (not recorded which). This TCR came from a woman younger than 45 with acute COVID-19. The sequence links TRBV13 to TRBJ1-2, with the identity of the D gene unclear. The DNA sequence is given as TGTGCCAGCAGCTTAGATCCGCGGGGCTACACCTTC. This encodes CASSLDPRGYTF.